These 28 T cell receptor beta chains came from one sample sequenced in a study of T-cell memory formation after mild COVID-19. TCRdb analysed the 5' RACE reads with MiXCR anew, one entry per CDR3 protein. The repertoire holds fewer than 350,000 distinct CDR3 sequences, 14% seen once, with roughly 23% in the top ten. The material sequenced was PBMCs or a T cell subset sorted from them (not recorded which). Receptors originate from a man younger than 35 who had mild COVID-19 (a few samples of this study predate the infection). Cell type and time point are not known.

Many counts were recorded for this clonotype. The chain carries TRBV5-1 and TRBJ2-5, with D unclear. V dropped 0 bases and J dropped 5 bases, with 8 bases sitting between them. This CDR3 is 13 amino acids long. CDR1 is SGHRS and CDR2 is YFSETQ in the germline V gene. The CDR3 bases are TGCGCCAGCAGCTTGGCCAAAGAGGAGACCCAGTACTTC. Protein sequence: CASSLAKEETQYF.

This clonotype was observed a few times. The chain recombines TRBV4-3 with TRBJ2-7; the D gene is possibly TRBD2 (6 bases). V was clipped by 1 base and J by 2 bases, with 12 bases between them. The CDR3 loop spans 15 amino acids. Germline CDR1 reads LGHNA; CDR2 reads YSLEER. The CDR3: CASSQGRRGAYEQYF. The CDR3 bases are TGCGCCAGCAGCCAAGGTCGGCGGGGAGCCTACGAGCAGTACTTC.

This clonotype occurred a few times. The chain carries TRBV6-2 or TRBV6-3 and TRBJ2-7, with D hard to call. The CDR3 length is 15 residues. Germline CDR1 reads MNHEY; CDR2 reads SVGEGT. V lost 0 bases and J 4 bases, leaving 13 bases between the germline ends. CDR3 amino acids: CASSYSGNGGYEQYV. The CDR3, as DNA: TGTGCCAGCAGTTACTCAGGTAATGGTGGGTACGAGCAGTACGTC.

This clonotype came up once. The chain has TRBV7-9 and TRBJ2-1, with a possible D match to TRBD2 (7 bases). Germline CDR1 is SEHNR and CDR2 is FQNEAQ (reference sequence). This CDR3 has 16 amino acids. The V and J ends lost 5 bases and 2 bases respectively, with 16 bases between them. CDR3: CASSPRGGGPYNEQFF. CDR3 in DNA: TGTGCCAGCAGCCCAAGGGGGGGGGGGCCCTACAATGAGCAGTTCTTC. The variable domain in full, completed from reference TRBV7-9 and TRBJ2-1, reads DTGVSQNPRHKITKRGQNVTFRCDPISEHNRLYWYRQTLGQGPEFLTYFQNEAQLEKSRLLSDRFSAERPKGSFSTLEIQRTEQGDSAMYLCASSPRGGGPYNEQFFGPGTRLTVL.

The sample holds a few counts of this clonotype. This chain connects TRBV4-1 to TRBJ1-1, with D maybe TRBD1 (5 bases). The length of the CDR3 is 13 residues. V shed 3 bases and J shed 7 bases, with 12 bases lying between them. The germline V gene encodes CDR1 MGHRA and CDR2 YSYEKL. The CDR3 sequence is CASSHLPTDEAFF. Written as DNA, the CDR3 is TGCGCCAGCAGCCACCTGCCGACAGATGAAGCTTTCTTT.

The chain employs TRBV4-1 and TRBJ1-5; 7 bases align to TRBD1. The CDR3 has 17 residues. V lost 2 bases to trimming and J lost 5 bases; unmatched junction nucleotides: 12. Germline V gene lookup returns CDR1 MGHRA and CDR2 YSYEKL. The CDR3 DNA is TGCGCCAGCAGCCAATCGGGGGGCGACAGGGCGTATCAGCCCCAGCATTTT. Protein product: CASSQSGGDRAYQPQHF.

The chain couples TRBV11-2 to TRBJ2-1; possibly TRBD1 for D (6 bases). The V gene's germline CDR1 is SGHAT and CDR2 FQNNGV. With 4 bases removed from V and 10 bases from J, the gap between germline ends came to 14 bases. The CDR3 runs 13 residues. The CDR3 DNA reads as TGTGCCAGCAGCTCCCCCGGCAGGGGAGAGCAGTTCTTC. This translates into CASSSPGRGEQFF.

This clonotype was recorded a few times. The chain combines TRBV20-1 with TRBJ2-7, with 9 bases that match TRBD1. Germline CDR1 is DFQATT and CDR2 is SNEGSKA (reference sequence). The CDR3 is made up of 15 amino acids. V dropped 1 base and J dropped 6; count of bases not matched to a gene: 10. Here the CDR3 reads CSARGGTGSEFEQYF. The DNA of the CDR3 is TGCAGTGCTAGAGGTGGGACAGGGAGTGAGTTCGAGCAGTACTTC.

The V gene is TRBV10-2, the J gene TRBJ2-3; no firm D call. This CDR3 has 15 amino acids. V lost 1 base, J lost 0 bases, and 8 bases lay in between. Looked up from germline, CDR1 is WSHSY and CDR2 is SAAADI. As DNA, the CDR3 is TGCGCCAGCAGTGAGTTTTACAGCAGCACAGATACGCAGTATTTT. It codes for CASSEFYSSTDTQYF.

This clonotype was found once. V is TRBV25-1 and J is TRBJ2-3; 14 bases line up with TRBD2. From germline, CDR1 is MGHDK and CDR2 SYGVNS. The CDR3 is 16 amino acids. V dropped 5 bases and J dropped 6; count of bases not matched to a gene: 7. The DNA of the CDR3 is TGTGCCAGCAGTTCACTAAGGACTAGCGGGGGGGATACGCAGTATTTT. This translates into CASSSLRTSGGDTQYF.

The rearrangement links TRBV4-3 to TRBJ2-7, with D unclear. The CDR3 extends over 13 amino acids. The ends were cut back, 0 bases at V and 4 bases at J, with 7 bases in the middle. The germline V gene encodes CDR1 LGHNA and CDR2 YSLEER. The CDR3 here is CASSQEMEYEQYF. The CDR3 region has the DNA TGCGCCAGCAGCCAAGAAATGGAGTACGAGCAGTACTTC.

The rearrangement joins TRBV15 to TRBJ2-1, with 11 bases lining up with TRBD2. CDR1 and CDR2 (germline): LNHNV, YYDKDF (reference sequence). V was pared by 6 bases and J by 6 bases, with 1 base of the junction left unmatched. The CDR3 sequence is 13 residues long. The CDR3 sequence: CATRLAGGNEQFF. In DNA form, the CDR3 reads TGTGCCACCAGGCTAGCGGGGGGCAATGAGCAGTTCTTC.

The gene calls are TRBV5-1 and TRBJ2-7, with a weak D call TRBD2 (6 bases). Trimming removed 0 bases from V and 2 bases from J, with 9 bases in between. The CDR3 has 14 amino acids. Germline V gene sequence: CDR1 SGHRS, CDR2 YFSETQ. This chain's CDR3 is CASSLEGLTYEQYF. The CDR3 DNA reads TGCGCCAGCAGCTTGGAGGGACTGACCTACGAGCAGTACTTC.

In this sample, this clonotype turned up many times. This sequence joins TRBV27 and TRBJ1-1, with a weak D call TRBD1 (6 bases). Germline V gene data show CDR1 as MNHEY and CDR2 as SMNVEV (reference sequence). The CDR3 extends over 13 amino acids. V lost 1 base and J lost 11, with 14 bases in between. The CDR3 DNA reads TGTGCCAGCAGTTTATTTTTTGGGGGCACGGCTTTCTTT. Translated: CASSLFFGGTAFF.

This chain's CDR3 is CASSVVRVQGYTF. The CDR3, as DNA: TGTGCCAGCAGCGTTGTCCGGGTTCAGGGCTACACCTTC. The chain combines TRBV9 with TRBJ1-2; D ambiguous. Trimming cost V 2 bases and J 8 bases, with 13 bases left between them. The CDR3 has 13 amino acids. The germline gives CDR1 SGDLS, CDR2 YYNGEE.

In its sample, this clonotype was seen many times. In nucleotides, the CDR3 is TGTGCCAGCAGGGCGGACATCCATGAGCAGTTCTTC. This sequence encodes CASRADIHEQFF. The chain uses TRBV12-3 or TRBV12-4 and TRBJ2-1; D might be TRBD1 (5 bases). The CDR3 spans 12 residues. Trimming removed 6 bases at V and 8 bases at J, with 11 bases between.

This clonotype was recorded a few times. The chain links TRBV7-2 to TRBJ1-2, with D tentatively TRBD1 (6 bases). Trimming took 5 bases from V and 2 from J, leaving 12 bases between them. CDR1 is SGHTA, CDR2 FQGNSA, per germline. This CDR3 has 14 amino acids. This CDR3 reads CASSMRTENYGYTF. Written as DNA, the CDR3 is TGTGCCAGCAGCATGAGGACAGAGAACTATGGCTACACCTTC.

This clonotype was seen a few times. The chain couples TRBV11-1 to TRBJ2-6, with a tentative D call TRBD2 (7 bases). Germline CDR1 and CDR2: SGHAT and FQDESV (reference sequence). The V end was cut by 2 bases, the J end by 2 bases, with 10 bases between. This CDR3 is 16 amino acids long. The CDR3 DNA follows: TGTGCCAGCAGCTTATGGGGGGGGCCTGGGGCCAACGTCCTGACTTTC. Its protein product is CASSLWGGPGANVLTF.

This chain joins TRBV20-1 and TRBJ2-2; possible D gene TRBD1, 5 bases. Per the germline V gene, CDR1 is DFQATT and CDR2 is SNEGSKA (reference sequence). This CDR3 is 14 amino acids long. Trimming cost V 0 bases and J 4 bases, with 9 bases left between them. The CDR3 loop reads CSAREAGSTGELFF. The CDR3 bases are TGCAGTGCTAGAGAAGCAGGGTCCACCGGGGAGCTGTTTTTT.

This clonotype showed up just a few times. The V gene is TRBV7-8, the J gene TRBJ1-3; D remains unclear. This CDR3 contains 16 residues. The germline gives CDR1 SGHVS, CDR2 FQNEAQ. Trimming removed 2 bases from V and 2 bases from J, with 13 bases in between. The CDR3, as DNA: TGTGCCAGCAGCTTACTAGCCGGACTGACTGGAAACACCATATATTTT. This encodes CASSLLAGLTGNTIYF.

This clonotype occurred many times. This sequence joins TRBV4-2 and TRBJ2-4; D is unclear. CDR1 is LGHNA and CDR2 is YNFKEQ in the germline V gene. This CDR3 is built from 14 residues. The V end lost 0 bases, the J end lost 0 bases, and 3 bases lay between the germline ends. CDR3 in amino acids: CASSQDLAKNIQYF. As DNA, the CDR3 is TGTGCCAGCAGCCAAGATCTAGCCAAAAACATTCAGTACTTC.

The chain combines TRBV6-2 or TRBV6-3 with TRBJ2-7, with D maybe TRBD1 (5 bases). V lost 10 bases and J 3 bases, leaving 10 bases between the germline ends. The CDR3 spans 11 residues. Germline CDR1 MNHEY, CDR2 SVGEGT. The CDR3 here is CATQGYYEQYV. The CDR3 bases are TGTGCCACTCAGGGCTACTACGAGCAGTACGTC.

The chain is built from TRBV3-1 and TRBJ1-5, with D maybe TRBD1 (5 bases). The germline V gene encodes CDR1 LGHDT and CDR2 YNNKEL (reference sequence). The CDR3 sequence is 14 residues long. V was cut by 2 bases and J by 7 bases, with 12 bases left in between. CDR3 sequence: CASSQQVGTQPQHF. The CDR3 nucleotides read TGTGCCAGCAGCCAACAGGTCGGGACGCAGCCCCAGCATTTT.

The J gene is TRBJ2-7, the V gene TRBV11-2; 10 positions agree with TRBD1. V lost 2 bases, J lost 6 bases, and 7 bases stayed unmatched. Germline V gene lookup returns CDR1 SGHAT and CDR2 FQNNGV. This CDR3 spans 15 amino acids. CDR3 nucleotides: TGTGCCAGCAGCTTAAGGACAGGGGGAGCTTTCGAGCAGTACGTC. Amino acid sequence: CASSLRTGGAFEQYV.

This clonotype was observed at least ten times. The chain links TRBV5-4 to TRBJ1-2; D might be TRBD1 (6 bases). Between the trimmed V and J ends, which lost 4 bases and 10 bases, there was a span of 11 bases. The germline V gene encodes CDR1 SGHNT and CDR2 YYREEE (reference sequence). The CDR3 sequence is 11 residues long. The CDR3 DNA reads TGTGCCAGCAGCGCCACAGGGTACTACACCTTC. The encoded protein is CASSATGYYTF.

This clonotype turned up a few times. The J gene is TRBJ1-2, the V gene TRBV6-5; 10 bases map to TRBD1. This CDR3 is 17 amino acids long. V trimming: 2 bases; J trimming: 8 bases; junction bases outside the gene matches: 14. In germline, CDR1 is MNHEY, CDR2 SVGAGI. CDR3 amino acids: CASSYQGQGPSSTGYTF. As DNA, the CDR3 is TGTGCCAGCAGTTACCAGGGACAGGGGCCCTCCTCCACCGGCTACACCTTC.

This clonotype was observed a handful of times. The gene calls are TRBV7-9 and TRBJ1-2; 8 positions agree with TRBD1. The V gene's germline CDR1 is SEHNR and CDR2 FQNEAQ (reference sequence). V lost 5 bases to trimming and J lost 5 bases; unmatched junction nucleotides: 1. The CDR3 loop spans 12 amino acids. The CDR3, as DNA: TGTGCCAGCAGCGACAGGGGATATGGCTACACCTTC. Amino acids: CASSDRGYGYTF. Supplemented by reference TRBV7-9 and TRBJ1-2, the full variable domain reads DTGVSQNPRHKITKRGQNVTFRCDPISEHNRLYWYRQTLGQGPEFLTYFQNEAQLEKSRLLSDRFSAERPKGSFSTLEIQRTEQGDSAMYLCASSDRGYGYTFGSGTRLTVV.

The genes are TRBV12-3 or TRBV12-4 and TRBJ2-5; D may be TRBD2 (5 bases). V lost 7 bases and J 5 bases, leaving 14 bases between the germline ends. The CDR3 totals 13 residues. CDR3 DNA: TGTGCCAGCACCCTACAGCGGTGGGAGACCCAGTACTTC. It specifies CASTLQRWETQYF.